The entry below describes one TCR beta chain. Its target is unknown. The data belong to a study of CD8 T cells in ankylosing spondylitis. From the 5' RACE reads, TCRdb called clonotypes with MiXCR, one entry per CDR3 protein. The sample lists 350,000 to 450,000 distinct CDR3 sequences, approximately 26% seen once, with roughly 0.8% in the top ten. Germline CDR1 is SEHNR and CDR2 is FQNEAQ (reference sequence). The CDR3 has 15 residues. Trimming pared 1 base from V and 8 bases from J, leaving 15 bases between. Study-wide points: Seemingly distinctive of ankylosing spondylitis blood was a TCR beta motif formed by eight highly homologous variants. Earlier work had already found some motif variants in reactive arthritis synovial fluid and blood. Reportedly, disease-linked clones are significantly enriched in ankylosing spondylitis patients' matched synovial fluid. CD8+ by phenotype, disease-linked clones were relatively rare in peripheral blood.

Specimen: blood, either unsorted or a sorted T cell fraction (not recorded which). The chain has TRBV7-9 and TRBJ2-1, with no clear D. The clonotype comes from a male donor with ankylosing spondylitis. The CDR3 DNA sequence: TGTGCCAGCAGCTTAGTGAACGTAGGGTACGATGAGCAGTTCTTC. Its protein is CASSLVNVGYDEQFF.